These 8 T cell receptor beta chains were sequenced from one sample in a study of Graves' ophthalmopathy and Graves' hyperthyroidism listed by TCRdb under 2018. Sequencing used an Illumina HiSeq 2000. For repertoire sequencing, TCR beta CDR3 regions were amplified from RNA transcripts. A first-round RT-PCR used HTBI primers with the Qiagen OneStep RT-PCR kit, followed by a second-round multiplex PCR, size selection and purification. TCRdb handled the public reads itself, with Q25 trimming in fastp and clone calling in MiXCR, and kept productive beta chains. Entries are consolidated by CDR3 protein sequence, retaining the most common genes and DNA. This sample holds a few hundred thousand distinct CDR3 sequences; approximately 18% were observed only once. Together, the top ten hold 2.4% of the sample. Sequencing was done on a sample of peripheral blood. These TCRs come from an adult woman with stable Graves' hyperthyroidism.

This clonotype was seen at least ten times. The rearrangement uses TRBV19 and TRBJ2-7; 8 bases line up with TRBD2. V shed 3 bases and J 8 bases; nucleotides not matched to a gene: 3. The CDR3 length is 12 residues. Germline CDR1 and CDR2: LNHDA and SQIVND (reference sequence). The CDR3 is CASSIGTSQQYF. CDR3 nucleotides: TGTGCCAGTAGTATCGGGACTAGTCAGCAGTACTTC.

This clonotype appeared once. This chain connects TRBV27 to TRBJ2-7; 8 bases align to TRBD2. This CDR3 comprises 17 residues. V shed 1 base and J 5 bases; nucleotides not matched to a gene: 13. Germline loops: CDR1 MNHEY, CDR2 SMNVEV (reference sequence). The CDR3 loop is CASSLWPAGAPTNEQYF. The DNA for the CDR3 is TGTGCCAGCAGTTTATGGCCAGCGGGGGCTCCAACCAACGAGCAGTACTTC.

This clonotype was recorded many times. The chain has TRBV6-2 or TRBV6-3 and TRBJ2-2; D remains ambiguous. This CDR3 region has 18 residues. Trimming shortened V by 2 bases and J by 2 bases, and 18 bases separated the two germline ends. Germline V CDR1 and CDR2: MNHEY, SVGEGT. The CDR3 coding sequence is TGTGCCAGCAGTTACCACGCGCGGACCGAGCTCAACACCGGGGAGCTGTTTTTT. This encodes CASSYHARTELNTGELFF.

The rearrangement uses TRBV15 and TRBJ2-7; TRBD2 matches 12 bases. The CDR3 extends over 17 amino acids. J lost 5 bases, V lost 5 bases, and 13 bases had no gene match. The germline CDR1 and CDR2 sequences are LNHNV and YYDKDF (reference sequence). The CDR3 DNA is TGTGCCACCAGCCGACTAGCGGGGGTATGGGACAAGAACGAGCAGTACTTC. Translation: CATSRLAGVWDKNEQYF.

There are many counts of this clonotype. The CDR3 region has the DNA TGCAGCGTTGCTCGACGGGGGGACGGGACCCAGTACTTC. As protein: CSVARRGDGTQYF. The genes are TRBV29-1 and TRBJ2-5; 7 bases map to TRBD2. The CDR3 spans 13 residues. Germline loops: CDR1 SQVTM, CDR2 ANQGSEA. Germline trimming cut 4 bases from V and 7 bases from J; bases unmatched to any gene: 9.

This clonotype was recorded at least ten times. This may be a read error: a much more frequent sequence differs by one nucleotide. The chain employs TRBV7-9 and TRBJ2-5, with 9 bases aligning to TRBD1. J was trimmed by 5 bases and V by 5 bases; bases with no gene match: 9. CDR3 length: 15 amino acids. The V gene's germline CDR1 is SEHNR and CDR2 FQNEAQ (reference sequence). CDR3 sequence: CASSPGTGYAETQYF. The DNA for the CDR3 is TGTGCCAGCAGCCCCGGGACAGGGTATGCGGAGACCCAGTACTTC. The full variable domain, completed using reference TRBV7-9 and TRBJ2-5, is DTGVSQNPRHKITKRGQNVTFRCDPISEHNRLYWYRQTLGQGPEFLTYFQNEAQLEKSRLLSDRFSAERPKGSFSTLEIQRTEQGDSAMYLCASSPGTGYAETQYFGPGTRLLVL.

This clonotype was seen a few times. V gene TRBV28 combines with J gene TRBJ2-7; maybe TRBD1 (5 bases). Trimming took off 6 bases at V and 0 bases at J, with 9 bases between the two ends. CDR1 and CDR2 (germline): MDHEN, SYDVKM. The CDR3 has 13 amino acids. The CDR3 reads CASRAGFSYEQYF. In DNA, the CDR3 is TGTGCCAGCAGAGCAGGGTTCTCCTACGAGCAGTACTTC.

This clonotype has a count of ten or more. The rearrangement uses TRBV19 and TRBJ1-2, with D possibly being TRBD1 (6 bases). The CDR3 runs 13 residues. Looked up from germline, CDR1 is LNHDA and CDR2 is SQIVND (reference sequence). V shed 4 bases and J shed 4 bases, with 10 bases lying between them. The CDR3 here is CASSTTGTYGYTF. The CDR3 bases are TGTGCCAGTAGTACGACAGGTACCTATGGCTACACCTTC.